Listed below are T cell receptor beta chains from one sample, sequenced in a study of cytotoxic CD8 clonotypes in ibrutinib-treated CLL. Sequencing used immunoSEQ multiplex PCR; TCRdb keeps in-frame clones, though not all of them. This table has about 50,000 clones, 57% appearing once. The sample here was PBMCs, taken after 24 months of ibrutinib treatment. The receptors originated from a human donor with chronic lymphocytic leukemia. CDR3s include the opening cysteine and the closing phenylalanine or tryptophan. A D gene is named only where the DNA matches it firmly. A row's size may be missing; if present it is once, few, many or a size class.

>TRBJ2-7|TRBV5-1|TRBD1|15|NA
TGCGCCAGCAGCTTGGAAGGGACAGCTCTAGCAGGGCAGTACTTC
CASSLEGTALAGQYF
>TRBJ2-7|TRBV12-5|TRBD2|14|NA
TGTGCTAGTGCCCACGGGGGGTATGTCTACGAGCAGTACTTC
CASAHGGYVYEQYF
>TRBJ2-7|TRBV2|TRBD1|14|few
TGTGCCAGCAGTGACGGGACAGCTCCCTACGAGCAGTACTTC
CASSDGTAPYEQYF
>TRBJ1-3|TRBV29-1|NA|14|few
TGCAGCGCACTTGACACTTACTCTGGAAACACCATATATTTT
CSALDTYSGNTIYF
>TRBJ1-2|TRBV5-1|NA|15|NA
TGCGCCAGCAGCTTGGACACTCAGCTCAACTATGGCTACACCTTC
CASSLDTQLNYGYTF
>TRBJ1-2|TRBV7-6|TRBD1|17|many
TGTGCCAGCAGCTTAGGGGCAGGGGGCACCACTAACTATGGCTACACCTTC
CASSLGAGGTTNYGYTF
>TRBJ2-7|TRBV11-2|NA|14|few
TGTGCCAGCAGCTTAGACAGGGTGGGGGGCGAGCAGTACTTC
CASSLDRVGGEQYF
>TRBJ2-1|TRBV27|NA|14|large
TGTGCCAGCTCTAAGGGACTTGTAGGCTATGAGCAGTTCTTC
CASSKGLVGYEQFF
>TRBJ1-1|TRBV6-1|NA|13|few
TGTGCCACCCGAGCTAACTTGAACACTGAAGCTTTCTTT
CATRANLNTEAFF
>TRBJ1-1|TRBV6-5|NA|12|NA
TGTGCCAGCAGCTCACAGGGTTTTGAAGCTTTCTTT
CASSSQGFEAFF
>TRBJ1-5|TRBV6-1|NA|17|few
TGTGCCAGCAGTGAAATTGGCGCGGGATCGTGGGTTCAGCCCCAGCATTTT
CASSEIGAGSWVQPQHF
>TRBJ1-4|TRBV20-1|NA|11|many
TGCAGTGCTAGCCGGGCCAGCCGGGTGTTTTTT
CSASRASRVFF
>TRBJ2-7|TRBV11-3|TRBD1|15|once
TGTGCCAGCAGCCTGGGACAGGGGAGCTCCTACGAGCAGTACTTC
CASSLGQGSSYEQYF
>TRBJ1-1|TRBV2|NA|14|NA
TGTGCCAGCAGTGCACCATGGGGTGACACTGAAGCTTTCTTT
CASSAPWGDTEAFF
>TRBJ2-5|TRBV15|NA|14|NA
TGTGCCACCAGCAGAGTCCGCAGCCAAGAGACCCAGTACTTC
CATSRVRSQETQYF
>TRBJ1-3|TRBV5-1|NA|14|once
TGCGCCAGCAGCGGGGACACCTCTGGAAACACCATATATTTT
CASSGDTSGNTIYF
>TRBJ1-2|TRBV6-6|NA|13|NA
TGTGCCAGCAGTTACGGGGCCGACAAGGGCTACACCTTC
CASSYGADKGYTF
>TRBJ2-1|TRBV5-6|NA|13|few
TGTGCCAGCAGCTTGCTGATGGACAATGAGCAGTTCTTC
CASSLLMDNEQFF
>TRBJ2-7|TRBV19|NA|13|NA
TGTGCCAGTAGTATAGGCCGCGGATACGAGCAGTACTTC
CASSIGRGYEQYF
>TRBJ1-2|TRBV5-1|NA|14|NA
TGCGCCAGCAGCTGGGGACCGGCTAACTATGGCTACACCTTC
CASSWGPANYGYTF
>TRBJ2-7|TRBV7-9|NA|14|few
TGTGCCAGCAGCTTGGTTGGCGGTTCCTACGAGCAGTACTTC
CASSLVGGSYEQYF
>TRBJ2-7|TRBV10-3|TRBD2|12|NA
TGTGCCATCCGAATCCCCGGGGGGGAGCAGTACTTC
CAIRIPGGEQYF
>TRBJ2-1|TRBV2|NA|11|NA
TGTGCCAGCAGGGAAGACTTGGAGCAGTTCTTC
CASREDLEQFF
>TRBJ2-7|TRBV11-1|TRBD2|17|NA
TGTGCCAGCAGCTTAGCGGGACGGGGGGGTCTCCCCTACGAGCAGTACTTC
CASSLAGRGGLPYEQYF
>TRBJ1-3|TRBV27|TRBD1|15|NA
TGTGCCAGCAGTACTACAGGGGGCCGCGGAAACACCATATATTTT
CASSTTGGRGNTIYF
>TRBJ2-2|TRBV7-9|TRBD2|17|few
TGTGCCAGCAGCTCACCGACTAGCGGGGCGAACACCGGGGAGCTGTTTTTT
CASSSPTSGANTGELFF
>TRBJ2-5|TRBV15|NA|14|medium-sized
TGTGCCACCAGCACGGGACTGGAACAAGAGACCCAGTACTTC
CATSTGLEQETQYF
>TRBJ2-5|TRBV27|TRBD1|14|NA
TGTGCCAGCAGTTTGTTTAGGGGGCCGGGGACCCAGTACTTC
CASSLFRGPGTQYF
>TRBJ1-2|TRBV2|NA|13|NA
TGTGCCAGCAGTTTTGAGCCGGACTATGGCTACACCTTC
CASSFEPDYGYTF
>TRBJ1-4|TRBV5-1|NA|14|NA
TGCGCCAGCAGTCCGGGGGGCCCTGGAGAAAAACTGTTTTTT
CASSPGGPGEKLFF
>TRBJ2-7|TRBV5-4|TRBD1|15|NA
TGTGCCAGCAGCCCCGAGGGACAGAACCCTAGAGAGCAGTACTTC
CASSPEGQNPREQYF
>TRBJ2-7|TRBV28|NA|14|NA
TGTGCCAGCATAGCCCCGGGGGCGGGGGACGAGCAGTACTTC
CASIAPGAGDEQYF
>TRBJ1-2|TRBV6-5|NA|11|few
TGTGCCAGTGGGGGGGGATATGGCTACACCTTC
CASGGGYGYTF
>TRBJ1-1|TRBV6-1|TRBD1|14|NA
TGTGCCAGCAGCGACAGGGGGCGGCGGTCTGAAGCTTTCTTT
CASSDRGRRSEAFF
>TRBJ2-3|TRBV28|TRBD2|14|NA
TGTGCCAGCAGCACCGGGACTAGCGGAGATACGCAGTATTTT
CASSTGTSGDTQYF
>TRBJ1-1|TRBV6-5|NA|15|NA
TGTGCCAGCAGTCCTCGGCAGGTTGGAATCACTGAAGCTTTCTTT
CASSPRQVGITEAFF
>TRBJ2-7|TRBV6-6|TRBD1|15|NA
TGTGCCAGCAGTACCCGGGACAGGGCTGGCTACGAGCAGTACTTC
CASSTRDRAGYEQYF
>TRBJ2-1|TRBV6-1|TRBD1|15|NA
TGTGCCAGCAGCGACAGGGGGAGCTCCTACAATGAGCAGTTCTTC
CASSDRGSSYNEQFF
>TRBJ2-3|TRBV6-5|NA|16|NA
TGTGCCAGCAGTTACTCGCCTTCGGCTAGCACAGATACGCAGTATTTT
CASSYSPSASTDTQYF
>TRBJ2-7|TRBV6-5|TRBD1|15|NA
TGTGCCAGCAGAAAAGGACAGGGGGCCTCCTACGAGCAGTACTTC
CASRKGQGASYEQYF
>TRBJ1-6|TRBV4-1|NA|17|few
TGCGCCAGCAGCCAAGATAGGGGCCGCTCCTATAATTCACCCCTCCACTTT
CASSQDRGRSYNSPLHF
>TRBJ2-7|TRBV29-1|NA|12|once
TGCAGCGTTGAGATCAGTAATTACGAGCAGTACTTC
CSVEISNYEQYF
>TRBJ2-1|TRBV7-9|NA|16|NA
TGTGCCAGCAGCGGCAAACAGGGTGTCACCTACAATGAGCAGTTCTTC
CASSGKQGVTYNEQFF
>TRBJ2-5|TRBV20-1|NA|10|NA
TGCAGTGCTAGCCAAGAGACCCAGTACTTC
CSASQETQYF
>TRBJ1-3|TRBV5-1|NA|14|NA
TGCGCCAGCAGCTTGGGAGGGAGCGAGGACACCATATATTTT
CASSLGGSEDTIYF